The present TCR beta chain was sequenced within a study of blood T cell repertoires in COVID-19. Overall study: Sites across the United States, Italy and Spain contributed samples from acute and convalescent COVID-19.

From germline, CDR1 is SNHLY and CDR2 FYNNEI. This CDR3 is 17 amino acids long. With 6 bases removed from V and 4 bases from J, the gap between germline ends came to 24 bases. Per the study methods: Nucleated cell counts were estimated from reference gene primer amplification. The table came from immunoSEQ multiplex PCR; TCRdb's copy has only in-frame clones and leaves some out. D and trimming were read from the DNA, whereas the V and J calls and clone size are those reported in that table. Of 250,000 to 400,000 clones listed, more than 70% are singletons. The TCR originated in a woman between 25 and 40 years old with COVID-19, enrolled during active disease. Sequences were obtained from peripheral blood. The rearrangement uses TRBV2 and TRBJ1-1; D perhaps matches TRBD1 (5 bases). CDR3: CASRPLVWGPPGTEAFF. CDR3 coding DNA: TGTGCCAGCAGACCTTTGGTTTGGGGCCCCCCGGGCACTGAAGCTTTCTTT.